This entry lists 23 T cell receptor beta chains sequenced from one sample in a study of T-cell memory formation after mild COVID-19. TCRdb used MiXCR to reprocess the 5' RACE reads, holding one entry per CDR3 protein. This table has roughly 170,000 distinct CDR3 sequences, about 18% appearing once. Sample: PBMCs or a T cell subset sorted from them (not recorded which). The receptors stem from a man between 18 and 35 years old who had mild COVID-19 (a few samples of this study predate the infection). Cell type and time point are not known.

This clonotype came up many times. The CDR3 region has the DNA TGCGCCAGCAGCGTCGGGGAGCATAGCAATCAGCCCCAGCATTTT. Translation: CASSVGEHSNQPQHF. The chain recombines TRBV5-1 with TRBJ1-5, with unresolved D. The V end was cut by 4 bases, the J end by 0 bases, with 11 bases between. Germline CDR1 SGHRS, CDR2 YFSETQ. CDR3 size: 15 residues.

The chain employs TRBV3-1 and TRBJ1-6, with D unresolved. The germline CDR1 and CDR2 sequences are LGHDT and YNNKEL (reference sequence). V was trimmed by 0 bases and J by 10 bases, leaving 10 bases between them. The CDR3 spans 14 residues. The DNA for the CDR3 is TGTGCCAGCAGCCAAGACGGCTTTCCGTCACCCCTCCACTTT. Translation: CASSQDGFPSPLHF.

The rearrangement joins TRBV6-2 or TRBV6-3 to TRBJ1-5; D gene unclear. Germline lookup yields CDR1 MNHEY and CDR2 SVGEGT. CDR3 length equals 14 residues. The V end was cut by 7 bases, the J end by 6 bases, with 16 bases between. CDR3 coding DNA: TGTGCCAGCACCCTTCGGGGTGGTGTTCAGCCCCAGCATTTT. Translation gives CASTLRGGVQPQHF.

V usage is TRBV20-1 and J usage is TRBJ2-7; D may be TRBD2 (5 bases). This CDR3 is 14 amino acids long. Germline V gene sequence: CDR1 DFQATT, CDR2 SNEGSKA (reference sequence). V lost 6 bases to trimming and J lost 3 bases, with 18 bases between them. The CDR3 spells CSATDGPGDYEQYV. The DNA for the CDR3 is TGCAGTGCCACGGACGGACCCGGGGACTACGAGCAGTACGTC.

CDR3 sequence: CASGTGQQDTQYF. For the CDR3, the DNA is TGTGCTAGTGGTACCGGACAGCAAGATACGCAGTATTTT. This chain joins TRBV12-5 and TRBJ2-3; tentatively, D is TRBD1 (6 bases). This CDR3 contains 13 residues. Trimming cost V 5 bases and J 5 bases, with 11 bases left between them. CDR1 LGHNT and CDR2 FRNRAP come from the germline V gene.

The chain links TRBV7-3 to TRBJ2-5, with D hard to call. The germline V gene encodes CDR1 SGHTA and CDR2 FQGTGA. V lost 4 bases, J lost 1 base, and 7 bases lay in between. The CDR3 is 13 amino acids. The CDR3 nucleotides read TGTGCCAGCAGCTGGACGGTCCAAGAGACCCAGTACTTC. The encoded protein is CASSWTVQETQYF.

This clonotype has at least ten counts. The rearrangement uses TRBV20-1 and TRBJ2-3; D possibly uses TRBD1 or TRBD2 (6 bases each). This CDR3 has 15 amino acids. Germline V gives CDR1 DFQATT, CDR2 SNEGSKA (reference sequence). V was pared by 4 bases and J by 4 bases, with 18 bases between. In DNA, the CDR3 is TGCAGTGCTACCGCCTCGGGGGCCGGATCAGATACGCAGTATTTT. The encoded protein is CSATASGAGSDTQYF.

Only a few counts were recorded for this clonotype. The chain recombines TRBV12-5 with TRBJ1-1, with a weak D call TRBD1 (5 bases). The germline CDR1 and CDR2 sequences are LGHNT and FRNRAP. V was shortened by 2 bases and J by 1 base, with 5 bases between the two germline ends. The CDR3 loop spans 13 amino acids. Here the CDR3 reads CASGLTGNTEAFF. CDR3 nucleotides: TGTGCTAGTGGTTTGACAGGGAACACTGAAGCTTTCTTT.

The chain joins TRBV12-3 or TRBV12-4 to TRBJ2-3; tentative D call: TRBD2 (6 bases). The CDR3 covers 16 residues. V was pared by 7 bases and J by 8 bases, with 25 bases between. In DNA, the CDR3 is TGTGCCAGCACTCCGCGGGGCGGTGGGGGGTCGAGTACGCAGTATTTT. It specifies CASTPRGGGGSSTQYF.

This sequence joins TRBV7-9 and TRBJ2-1; 7 bases agree with TRBD1. Germline V lookup: CDR1 SEHNR, CDR2 FQNEAQ (reference sequence). The CDR3 is made up of 15 amino acids. V gave up 5 bases and J gave up 0 bases; unmatched junction bases: 4. The CDR3, as DNA: TGTGCCAGCAGCCAGACAGGGAGCTCCTACAATGAGCAGTTCTTC. Protein sequence: CASSQTGSSYNEQFF. The entire variable domain, with the rest obtained from reference TRBV7-9 and TRBJ2-1, is as follows: DTGVSQNPRHKITKRGQNVTFRCDPISEHNRLYWYRQTLGQGPEFLTYFQNEAQLEKSRLLSDRFSAERPKGSFSTLEIQRTEQGDSAMYLCASSQTGSSYNEQFFGPGTRLTVL.

This clonotype was found a few times. V usage is TRBV12-3 or TRBV12-4 and J usage is TRBJ2-4; TRBD2 aligns across 9 bases. This CDR3 comprises 16 residues. V lost 2 bases and J lost 8; bases outside the gene matches: 10. CDR3 nucleotide sequence: TGTGCCAGCAGTTTATGGCGGGGGGGCCAGGTTGACATTCAGTACTTC. Its translation is CASSLWRGGQVDIQYF.

In this sample, this clonotype turned up a few times. The rearrangement joins TRBV7-2 to TRBJ1-4, with TRBD1 matching over 9 bases. The J segment lost 7 bases and the V segment lost 0 bases, leaving 3 bases of the junction unmatched. Germline V gene sequence: CDR1 SGHTA, CDR2 FQGNSA. The CDR3 is 15 residues long. The CDR3 region has the DNA TGTGCCAGCAGCTTAGCGGGGACAGGGAGTGAAAAACTGTTTTTT. Translating it yields CASSLAGTGSEKLFF.

The chain couples TRBV27 to TRBJ1-2, with TRBD1 identical over 11 bases. V dropped 3 bases and J dropped 2; count of bases not matched to a gene: 14. This CDR3 is built from 19 residues. Germline CDR1 is MNHEY and CDR2 is SMNVEV (reference sequence). Here the CDR3 DNA reads TGTGCCAGCAGTTTCTATTTCCGGGACAGGGGGGAGGTCAACTATGGCTACACCTTC. It codes for CASSFYFRDRGEVNYGYTF.

The rearrangement joins TRBV5-4 to TRBJ2-7, with TRBD2 as a possible D gene (5 bases). V lost 5 bases and J 4 bases, leaving 22 bases between the germline ends. This CDR3 has 16 amino acids. Germline CDR1 reads SGHNT; CDR2 reads YYREEE (reference sequence). The CDR3 region has the DNA TGTGCCAGCAGTCGGCCCCCGGGGTTGACGGGGTACGAGCAGTACTTC. Amino acids: CASSRPPGLTGYEQYF.

CDR3 DNA sequence: TGCGCCAGCAGCGCCAATGGAGGTTTCTACGAGCAGTACGTC. Amino acid sequence: CASSANGGFYEQYV. The chain employs TRBV5-1 and TRBJ2-7; perhaps TRBD2 as D (5 bases). The CDR3 spans 14 residues. The germline V gene has CDR1 SGHRS and CDR2 YFSETQ. V lost 4 bases, J lost 3 bases, and 14 bases lay in between.

J is TRBJ1-5 and V is TRBV7-2; 10 bases match TRBD1. CDR1 is SGHTA and CDR2 is FQGNSA in the germline V gene. With V trimmed by 0 bases and J by 2 bases, 4 bases remained unmatched. The CDR3 consists of 17 residues. CDR3: CASSLAPGQGRNQPQHF. The CDR3 nucleotides read TGTGCCAGCAGCTTAGCGCCGGGACAGGGGCGCAATCAGCCCCAGCATTTT. Based on the CDR3 plus reference TRBV7-2 and TRBJ1-5, the full variable domain is GAGVSQSPSNKVTEKGKDVELRCDPISGHTALYWYRQSLGQGLEFLIYFQGNSAPDKSGLPSDRFSAERTGGSVSTLTIQRTQQEDSAVYLCASSLAPGQGRNQPQHFGDGTRLSIL.

This sequence joins TRBV9 and TRBJ2-7; D gene unclear. CDR3 size: 13 residues. The V end lost 4 bases, the J end lost 6 bases, and 14 bases lay between the germline ends. Germline V gene lookup returns CDR1 SGDLS and CDR2 YYNGEE. This CDR3 is CASSFAGVGEQYF. Written as DNA, the CDR3 is TGTGCCAGCAGCTTTGCTGGGGTCGGCGAGCAGTACTTC.

The V and J genes are TRBV5-1 and TRBJ2-7; D possibly corresponds to TRBD2 (5 bases). The CDR3 length is 14 residues. Trimming cost V 0 bases and J 0 bases, with 7 bases left between them. Germline V gene lookup returns CDR1 SGHRS and CDR2 YFSETQ. The DNA of the CDR3 is TGCGCCAGCAGCTTGGCCGGAGGCTCCTACGAGCAGTACGTC. Its protein product is CASSLAGGSYEQYV.

This clonotype was seen a handful of times. J is TRBJ2-6 and V is TRBV5-1; 7 positions agree with TRBD1. The CDR3 has 17 amino acids. Trimming took 4 bases from V and 0 from J; bases not matched to a gene: 7. Germline V gene lookup returns CDR1 SGHRS and CDR2 YFSETQ. CDR3 DNA: TGCGCCAGCAGCGCGCCGGGACAGTCCTCTGGGGCCAACGTCCTGACTTTC. Its translation: CASSAPGQSSGANVLTF.

In this sample, this clonotype turned up a few times. The rearrangement joins TRBV5-1 to TRBJ2-2; D perhaps matches TRBD1 (5 bases). Germline CDR1 and CDR2: SGHRS and YFSETQ. The CDR3 has 14 residues. Trimming left V 0 bases short and J 4 bases short, with 7 bases between. The CDR3 sequence: CASSLAQGTGELFF. For the CDR3, the DNA is TGCGCCAGCAGCTTGGCCCAGGGCACCGGGGAGCTGTTTTTT. Looking up the rest from reference TRBV5-1 and TRBJ2-2 gives the full variable domain: KAGVTQTPRYLIKTRGQQVTLSCSPISGHRSVSWYQQTPGQGLQFLFEYFSETQRNKGNFPGRFSGRQFSNSRSEMNVSTLELGDSALYLCASSLAQGTGELFFGEGSRLTVL.

A few counts support this clonotype. V usage is TRBV20-1 and J usage is TRBJ2-2, with TRBD2 identical over 8 bases. This CDR3 has 13 residues. Unmatched junction bases numbered 9, after V lost 6 bases and J lost 9 bases. Germline V gene sequence: CDR1 DFQATT, CDR2 SNEGSKA (reference sequence). The CDR3: CSAWGGGYRELFF. Here the CDR3 DNA reads TGCAGTGCCTGGGGCGGGGGGTACCGGGAGCTGTTTTTT.

This clonotype was seen only a few times. V usage is TRBV7-2 and J usage is TRBJ2-5; 7 bases agree with TRBD1. The V gene end was trimmed by 8 bases and the J gene end by 5 bases; junction bases not matched to a gene: 11. This CDR3 comprises 14 residues. Germline V CDR1 and CDR2: SGHTA, FQGNSA. The CDR3 is CASAPGQTRETQYF. Written as DNA, the CDR3 is TGTGCCAGCGCGCCGGGACAGACGAGGGAGACCCAGTACTTC.

This clonotype was recorded a few times. The genes are TRBV7-2 and TRBJ1-1; TRBD1 is a possible D gene (5 bases). Germline CDR1 is SGHTA and CDR2 is FQGNSA. The CDR3 runs to 14 residues. Trimming shortened V by 0 bases and J by 4 bases, and 9 bases separated the two germline ends. CDR3 in amino acids: CASSLAGVRTEAFF. The CDR3 DNA sequence: TGTGCCAGCAGCTTAGCGGGGGTTCGCACTGAAGCTTTCTTT.